The present T cell receptor beta chain was sequenced within a study of T cells in Graves' hyperthyroidism and ophthalmopathy. CDR1 SGHTA and CDR2 FQGTGA come from the germline V gene. The CDR3 contains 15 residues. J was trimmed by 0 bases and V by 5 bases; bases with no gene match: 2. This clonotype was seen more than once but under ten times. With a much larger clone just one base away, this may be a read error. The TCR beta CDR3 regions underwent amplification using RNA transcripts as the source. The study used the HTBI primer set for a first-round RT-PCR of the TCR CDR3. TCRdb processed the multiplex PCR reads anew with MiXCR; each CDR3 protein has one entry. The sample consists of fewer than 750,000 distinct CDR3 sequences, about 15% of them appearing once.

This receptor was obtained from a woman between 45 and 65 years old with Graves' ophthalmopathy. V gene TRBV7-3 combines with J gene TRBJ2-3; 10 bases fit TRBD1. Sequenced material: blood. Here the CDR3 DNA reads TGTGCCAGCAGCACGGGACAGGGGAGCACAGATACGCAGTATTTT. The encoded protein is CASSTGQGSTDTQYF.